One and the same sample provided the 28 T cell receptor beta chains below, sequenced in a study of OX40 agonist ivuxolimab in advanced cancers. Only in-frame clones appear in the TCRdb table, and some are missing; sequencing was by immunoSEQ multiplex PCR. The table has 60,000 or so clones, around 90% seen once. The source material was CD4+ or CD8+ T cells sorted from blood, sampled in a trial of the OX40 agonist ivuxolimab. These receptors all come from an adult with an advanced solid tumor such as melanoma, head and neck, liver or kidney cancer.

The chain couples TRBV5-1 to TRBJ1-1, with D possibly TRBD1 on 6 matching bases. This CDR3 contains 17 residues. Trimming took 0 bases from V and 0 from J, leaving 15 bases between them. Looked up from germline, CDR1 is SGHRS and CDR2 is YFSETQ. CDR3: CASSLARMTGMNTEAFF. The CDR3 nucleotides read TGCGCCAGCAGCTTGGCTCGAATGACAGGAATGAACACTGAAGCTTTCTTT.

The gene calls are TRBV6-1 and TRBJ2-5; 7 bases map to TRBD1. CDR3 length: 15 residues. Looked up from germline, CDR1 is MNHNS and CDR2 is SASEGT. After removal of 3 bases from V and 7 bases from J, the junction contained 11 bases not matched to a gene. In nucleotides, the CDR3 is TGTGCCAGCAGTGAGAGGGGGACAGTCCTGGGGACCCAGTACTTC. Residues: CASSERGTVLGTQYF.

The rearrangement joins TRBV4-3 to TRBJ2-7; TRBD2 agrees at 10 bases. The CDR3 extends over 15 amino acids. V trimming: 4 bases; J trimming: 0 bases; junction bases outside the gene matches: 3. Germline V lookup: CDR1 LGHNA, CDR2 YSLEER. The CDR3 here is CASSRLAGDSYEQYF. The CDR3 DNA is TGCGCCAGCAGCCGGCTAGCGGGAGACTCCTACGAGCAGTACTTC.

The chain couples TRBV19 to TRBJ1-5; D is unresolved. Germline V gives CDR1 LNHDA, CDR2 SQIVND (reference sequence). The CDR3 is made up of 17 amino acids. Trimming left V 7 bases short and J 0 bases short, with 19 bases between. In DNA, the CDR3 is TGTGCCAGTAAGGCAGGCGGTGACGGCTATAGCAATCAGCCCCAGCATTTT. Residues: CASKAGGDGYSNQPQHF. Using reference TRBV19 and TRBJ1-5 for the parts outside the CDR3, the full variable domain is DGGITQSPKYLFRKEGQNVTLSCEQNLNHDAMYWYRQDPGQGLRLIYYSQIVNDFQKGDIAEGYSVSREKKESFPLTVTSAQKNPTAFYLCASKAGGDGYSNQPQHFGDGTRLSIL.

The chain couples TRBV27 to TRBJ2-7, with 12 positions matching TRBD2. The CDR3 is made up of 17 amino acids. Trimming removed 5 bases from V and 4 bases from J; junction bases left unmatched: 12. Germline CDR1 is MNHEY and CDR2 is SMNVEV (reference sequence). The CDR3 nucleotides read TGTGCCAGCAGTCTGCTGACTAGCGGGAGACTCCCGTACGAGCAGTACTTC. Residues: CASSLLTSGRLPYEQYF.

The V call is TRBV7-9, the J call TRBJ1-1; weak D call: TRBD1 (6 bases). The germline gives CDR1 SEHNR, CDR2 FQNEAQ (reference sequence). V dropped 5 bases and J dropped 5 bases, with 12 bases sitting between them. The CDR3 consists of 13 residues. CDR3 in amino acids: CASSIQGGTEAFF. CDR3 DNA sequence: TGTGCCAGCAGCATACAGGGAGGGACTGAAGCTTTCTTT.

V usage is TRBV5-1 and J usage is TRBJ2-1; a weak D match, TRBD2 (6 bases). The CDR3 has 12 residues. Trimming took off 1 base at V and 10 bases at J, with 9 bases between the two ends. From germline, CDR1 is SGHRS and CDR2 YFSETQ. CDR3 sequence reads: CASSLSGDEQFF. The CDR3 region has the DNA TGCGCCAGCAGCTTGTCGGGGGACGAGCAGTTCTTC.

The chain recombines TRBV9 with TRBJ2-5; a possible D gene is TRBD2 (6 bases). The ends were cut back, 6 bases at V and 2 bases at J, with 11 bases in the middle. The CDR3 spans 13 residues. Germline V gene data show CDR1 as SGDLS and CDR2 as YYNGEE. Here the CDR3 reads CASTRTTQETQYF. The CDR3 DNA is TGTGCCAGCACCCGGACTACACAAGAGACCCAGTACTTC.

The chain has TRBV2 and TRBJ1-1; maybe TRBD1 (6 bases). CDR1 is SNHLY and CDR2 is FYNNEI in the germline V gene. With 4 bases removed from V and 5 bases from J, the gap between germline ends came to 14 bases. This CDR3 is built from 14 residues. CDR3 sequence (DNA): TGTGCCAGCAGTGGCCAGGGGCCACCGACTGAAGCTTTCTTT. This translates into CASSGQGPPTEAFF. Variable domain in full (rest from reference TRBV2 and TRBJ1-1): EPEVTQTPSHQVTQMGQEVILRCVPISNHLYFYWYRQILGQKVEFLVSFYNNEISEKSEIFDDQFSVERPDGSNFTLKIRSTKLEDSAMYFCASSGQGPPTEAFFGQGTRLTVV.

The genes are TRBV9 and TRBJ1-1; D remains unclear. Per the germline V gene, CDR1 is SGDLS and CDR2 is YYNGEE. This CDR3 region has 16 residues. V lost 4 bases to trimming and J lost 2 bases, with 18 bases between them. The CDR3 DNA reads TGTGCCAGCAGCCCCCGGCGGTACAGTGCCAACACTGAAGCTTTCTTT. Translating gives CASSPRRYSANTEAFF.

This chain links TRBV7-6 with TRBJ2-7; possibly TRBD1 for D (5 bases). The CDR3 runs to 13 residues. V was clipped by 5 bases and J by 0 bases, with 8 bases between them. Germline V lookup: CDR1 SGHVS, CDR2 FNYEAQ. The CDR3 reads CASSRDSSYEQYF. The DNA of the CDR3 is TGTGCCAGCAGCCGCGACAGCTCCTACGAGCAGTACTTC.

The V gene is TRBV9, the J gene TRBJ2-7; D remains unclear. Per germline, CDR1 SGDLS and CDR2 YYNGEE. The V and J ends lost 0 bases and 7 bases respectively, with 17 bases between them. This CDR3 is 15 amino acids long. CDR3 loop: CASSVGPRIGVEQYF. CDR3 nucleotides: TGTGCCAGCAGCGTAGGGCCCAGAATTGGGGTTGAGCAGTACTTC.

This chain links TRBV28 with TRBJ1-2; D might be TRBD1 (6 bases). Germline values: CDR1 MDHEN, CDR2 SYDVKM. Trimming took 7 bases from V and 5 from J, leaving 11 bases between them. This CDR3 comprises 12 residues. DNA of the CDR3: TGTGCCAGCAATCGACAGGCTTATGGCTACACCTTC. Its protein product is CASNRQAYGYTF.

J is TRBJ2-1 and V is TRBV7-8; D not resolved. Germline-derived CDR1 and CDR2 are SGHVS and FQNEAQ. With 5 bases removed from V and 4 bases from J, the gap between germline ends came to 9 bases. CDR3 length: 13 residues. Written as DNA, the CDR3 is TGTGCCAGCAGCGCCAAACCTTACAATGAGCAGTTCTTC. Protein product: CASSAKPYNEQFF. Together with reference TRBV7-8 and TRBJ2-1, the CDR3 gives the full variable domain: GAGVSQSPRYKVAKRGQDVALRCDPISGHVSLFWYQQALGQGPEFLTYFQNEAQLDKSGLPSDRFFAERPEGSVSTLKIQRTQQEDSAVYLCASSAKPYNEQFFGPGTRLTVL.

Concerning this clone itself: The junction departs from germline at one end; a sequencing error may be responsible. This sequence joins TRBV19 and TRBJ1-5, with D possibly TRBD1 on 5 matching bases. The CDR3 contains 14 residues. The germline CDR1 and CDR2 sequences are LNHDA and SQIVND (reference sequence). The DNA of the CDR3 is TGTGCCAGTAGTAACCAGGGTAGCCATCAGCCCCAGCATTTT. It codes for CASSNQGSHQPQHF.

CDR3 protein: CASHSGLGEGVHEQYF. In nucleotides, the CDR3 is TGTGCCAGCCACTCCGGATTGGGGGAGGGCGTCCACGAGCAGTACTTC. The chain employs TRBV27 and TRBJ2-7; 7 bases align to TRBD2. V dropped 8 bases and J dropped 5; count of bases not matched to a gene: 18. This CDR3 is 16 amino acids long. Germline CDR1 reads MNHEY; CDR2 reads SMNVEV (reference sequence).

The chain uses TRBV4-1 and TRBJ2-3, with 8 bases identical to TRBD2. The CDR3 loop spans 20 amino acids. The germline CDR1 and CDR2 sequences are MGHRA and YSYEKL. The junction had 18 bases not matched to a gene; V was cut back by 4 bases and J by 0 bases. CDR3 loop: CASSLPEGSSGSRSTDTQYF. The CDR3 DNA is TGCGCCAGCAGCCTACCTGAAGGGTCCAGCGGGAGTCGTAGCACAGATACGCAGTATTTT.

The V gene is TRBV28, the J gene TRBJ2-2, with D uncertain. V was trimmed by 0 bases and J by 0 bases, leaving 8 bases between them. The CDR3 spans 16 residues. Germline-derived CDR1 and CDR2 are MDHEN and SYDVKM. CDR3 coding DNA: TGTGCCAGCAGTTTATGGCCTGGCACGAACACCGGGGAGCTGTTTTTT. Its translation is CASSLWPGTNTGELFF.

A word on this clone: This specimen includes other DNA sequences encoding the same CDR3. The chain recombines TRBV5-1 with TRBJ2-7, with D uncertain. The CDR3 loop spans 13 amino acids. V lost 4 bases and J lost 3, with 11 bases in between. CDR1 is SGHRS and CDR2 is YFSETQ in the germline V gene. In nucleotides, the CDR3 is TGCGCCAGCAGCCAGGACGGAAACTACGAGCAGTACTTC. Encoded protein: CASSQDGNYEQYF.

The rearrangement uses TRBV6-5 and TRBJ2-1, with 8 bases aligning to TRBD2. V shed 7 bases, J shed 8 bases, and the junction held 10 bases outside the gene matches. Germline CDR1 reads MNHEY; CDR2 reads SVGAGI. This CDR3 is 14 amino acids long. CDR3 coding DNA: TGTGCCAGCACTCGGAGCGGGAGCGGCGATGAGCAGTTCTTC. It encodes CASTRSGSGDEQFF.

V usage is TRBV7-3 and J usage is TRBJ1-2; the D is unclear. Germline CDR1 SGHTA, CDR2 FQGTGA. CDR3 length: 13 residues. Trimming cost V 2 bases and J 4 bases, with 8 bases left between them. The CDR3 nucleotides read TGTGCCAGCAGCTTATCAGGCTCCTATGGCTACACCTTC. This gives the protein CASSLSGSYGYTF. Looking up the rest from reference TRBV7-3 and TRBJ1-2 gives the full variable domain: GAGVSQTPSNKVTEKGKYVELRCDPISGHTALYWYRQSLGQGPEFLIYFQGTGAADDSGLPNDRFFAVRPEGSVSTLKIQRTERGDSAVYLCASSLSGSYGYTFGSGTRLTVV.

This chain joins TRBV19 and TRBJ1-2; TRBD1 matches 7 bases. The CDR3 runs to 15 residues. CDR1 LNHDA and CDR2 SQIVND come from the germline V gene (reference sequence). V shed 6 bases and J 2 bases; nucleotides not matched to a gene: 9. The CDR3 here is CASRDQGQLNYGYTF. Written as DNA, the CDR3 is TGTGCCAGTAGAGATCAGGGACAGCTGAACTATGGCTACACCTTC.

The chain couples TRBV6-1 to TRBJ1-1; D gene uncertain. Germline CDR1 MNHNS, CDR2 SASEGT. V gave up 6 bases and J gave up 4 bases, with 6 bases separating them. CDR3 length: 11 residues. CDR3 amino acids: CASRSATEAFF. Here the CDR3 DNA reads TGTGCCAGCAGAAGCGCCACTGAAGCTTTCTTT.

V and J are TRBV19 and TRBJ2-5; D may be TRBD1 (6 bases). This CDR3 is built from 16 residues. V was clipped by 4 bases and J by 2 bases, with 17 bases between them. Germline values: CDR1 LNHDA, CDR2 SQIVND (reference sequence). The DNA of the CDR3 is TGTGCCAGTAGTAGTGCTAGGGGGACGGCTCAAGAGACCCAGTACTTC. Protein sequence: CASSSARGTAQETQYF.

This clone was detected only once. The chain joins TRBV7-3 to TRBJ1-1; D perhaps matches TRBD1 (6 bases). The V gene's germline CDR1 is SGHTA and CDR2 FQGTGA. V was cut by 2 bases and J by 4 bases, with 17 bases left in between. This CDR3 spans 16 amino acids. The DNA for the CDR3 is TGTGCCAGCAGCTTAGGGGCCATACAGGGCGGCACTGAAGCTTTCTTT. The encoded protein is CASSLGAIQGGTEAFF.

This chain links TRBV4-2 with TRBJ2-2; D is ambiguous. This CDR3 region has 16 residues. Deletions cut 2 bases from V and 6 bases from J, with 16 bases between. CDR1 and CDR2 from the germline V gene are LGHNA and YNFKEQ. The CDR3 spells CASSQFPKGRSGELFF. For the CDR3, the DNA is TGTGCCAGCAGCCAATTCCCCAAAGGCCGATCCGGGGAGCTGTTTTTT.

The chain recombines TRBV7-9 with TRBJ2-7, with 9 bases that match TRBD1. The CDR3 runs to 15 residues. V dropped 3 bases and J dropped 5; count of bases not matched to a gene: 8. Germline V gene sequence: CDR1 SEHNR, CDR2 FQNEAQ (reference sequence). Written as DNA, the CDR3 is TGTGCCAGCAGCTTTACAGGGGGCGCGGGAGACGAGCAGTACTTC. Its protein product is CASSFTGGAGDEQYF.

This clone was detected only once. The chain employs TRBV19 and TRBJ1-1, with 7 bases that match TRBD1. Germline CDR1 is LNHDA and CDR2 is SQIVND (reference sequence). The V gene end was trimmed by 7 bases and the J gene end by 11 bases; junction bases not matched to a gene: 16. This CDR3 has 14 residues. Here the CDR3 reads CASTRDRDRREAFF. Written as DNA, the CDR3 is TGTGCCAGTACCCGAGACAGGGATCGTAGGGAGGCTTTCTTT.